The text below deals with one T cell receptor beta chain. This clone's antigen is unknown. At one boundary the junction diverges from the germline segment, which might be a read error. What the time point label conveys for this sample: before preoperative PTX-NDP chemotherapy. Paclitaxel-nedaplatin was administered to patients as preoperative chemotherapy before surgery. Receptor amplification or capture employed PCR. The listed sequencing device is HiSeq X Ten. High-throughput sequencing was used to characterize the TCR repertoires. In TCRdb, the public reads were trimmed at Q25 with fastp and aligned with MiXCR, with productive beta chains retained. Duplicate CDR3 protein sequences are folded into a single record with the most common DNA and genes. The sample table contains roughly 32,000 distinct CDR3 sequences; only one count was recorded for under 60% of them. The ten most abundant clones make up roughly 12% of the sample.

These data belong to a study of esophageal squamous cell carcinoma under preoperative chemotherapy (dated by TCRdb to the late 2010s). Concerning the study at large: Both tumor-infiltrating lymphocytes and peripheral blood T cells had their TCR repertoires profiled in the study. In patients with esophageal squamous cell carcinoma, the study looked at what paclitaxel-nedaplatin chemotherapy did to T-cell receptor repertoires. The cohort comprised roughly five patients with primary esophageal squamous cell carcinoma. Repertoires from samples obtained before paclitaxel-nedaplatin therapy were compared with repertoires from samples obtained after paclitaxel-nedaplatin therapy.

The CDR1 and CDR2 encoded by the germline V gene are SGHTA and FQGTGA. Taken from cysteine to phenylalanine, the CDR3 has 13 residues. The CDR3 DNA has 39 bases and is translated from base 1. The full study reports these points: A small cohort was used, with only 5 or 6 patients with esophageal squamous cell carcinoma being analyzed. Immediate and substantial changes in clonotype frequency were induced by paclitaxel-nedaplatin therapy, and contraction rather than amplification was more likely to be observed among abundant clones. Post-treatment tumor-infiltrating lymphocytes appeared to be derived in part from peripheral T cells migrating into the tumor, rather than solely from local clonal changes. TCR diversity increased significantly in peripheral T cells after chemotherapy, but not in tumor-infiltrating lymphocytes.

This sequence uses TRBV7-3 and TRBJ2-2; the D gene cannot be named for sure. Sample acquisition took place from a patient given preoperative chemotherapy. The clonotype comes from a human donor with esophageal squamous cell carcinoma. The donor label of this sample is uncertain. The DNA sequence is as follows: TGTGCCAGCGGCTTTGCGAAGTTGGAGGAGCTGTTTTTT. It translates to CASGFAKLEELFF.